The entry below gives a single TCR beta chain sequence along with its context. The target antigen is unknown. Vbeta (60) and Jbeta (13) primers were used in the PCR. Sequencing used immunoSEQ multiplex PCR; TCRdb keeps in-frame clones, though not all of them. The sample data list 75,000 to 95,000 clones. The germline CDR1 and CDR2 sequences are SGDLS and YYNGEE. CDR3 length: 17 amino acids. With 1 base removed from V and 1 base from J, the gap between germline ends came to 14 bases. These data belong to a study of cytomegalovirus exposure and HLA in healthy donors. Study-level results: A missense DCLRE1C variant was associated with V- and J-gene trimming of TCR beta chains in a later analysis, and an independent cohort replicated the association. Most of the TCR beta V segments (in an earlier analysis) were productive either about 87% or about 30% of the time. The classifier was said to identify cytomegalovirus status with high specificity and sensitivity.

Material: PBMCs. The chain couples TRBV9 to TRBJ2-2; TRBD2 is a possible D gene (5 bases). The sequence came from a woman aged 60-75 years in good health and CMV-seronegative. CDR3 bases: TGTGCCAGCAGCGTAACCTCGGACCGGGAGAACACCGGGGAGCTGTTTTTT. This sequence encodes CASSVTSDRENTGELFF.